This passage covers 31 T cell receptor beta chains from one sample sequenced in a study of cytomegalovirus exposure and HLA in healthy donors. Here immunoSEQ multiplex PCR was the method, and the copy in TCRdb shows in-frame clones only, minus some. The repertoire holds about 95,000 clones, with 85% as singletons. Sequenced sample: PBMCs. The receptors come from a man between 18 and 29 years old in good health and CMV-seropositive.

The chain couples TRBV6-1 to TRBJ2-2, with 7 bases fitting TRBD1. The CDR3 contains 14 residues. V lost 6 bases and J lost 0; bases outside the gene matches: 1. CDR1 is MNHNS, CDR2 SASEGT, per germline. DNA of the CDR3: TGTGCCAGCAGGGACAGGTCGAACACCGGGGAGCTGTTTTTT. It encodes CASRDRSNTGELFF.

The chain recombines TRBV11-1 with TRBJ2-5; 7 bases are a match to TRBD1. CDR3 length: 16 residues. The germline gives CDR1 SGHAT, CDR2 FQDESV (reference sequence). V trimming: 0 bases; J trimming: 4 bases; junction bases outside the gene matches: 8. The CDR3, as DNA: TGTGCCAGCAGCTTAGCGCAGAGGGGGCTCGGAGAGACCCAGTACTTC. It is translated as CASSLAQRGLGETQYF.

This chain uses TRBV29-1 with TRBJ2-1; D might be TRBD2 (5 bases). CDR1 and CDR2 from the germline V gene are SQVTM and ANQGSEA. Trimming left V 1 base short and J 15 bases short, with 10 bases between. CDR3 size: 10 residues. The CDR3 loop is CSVEVGVRFF. In nucleotides, the CDR3 is TGCAGCGTTGAAGTCGGGGTGAGGTTCTTC.

This chain connects TRBV30 to TRBJ2-1; 11 nucleotides align to TRBD2. The ends lost 3 bases at V and 9 bases at J; junction bases unmatched: 13. The CDR3 has 16 residues. Per the germline V gene, CDR1 is GTSNPN and CDR2 is SVGIG (reference sequence). This CDR3 reads CAWRRGTSGLRSEQFF. The CDR3 nucleotides are TGTGCCTGGAGGAGGGGGACTAGCGGCCTGAGGAGTGAGCAGTTCTTC.

V is TRBV6-1 and J is TRBJ2-2, with 7 positions matching TRBD1. Germline V gene lookup returns CDR1 MNHNS and CDR2 SASEGT. This CDR3 region has 15 residues. V shed 11 bases and J 6 bases; nucleotides not matched to a gene: 15. This CDR3 is CASLKGAMVAGELFF. The CDR3, as DNA: TGTGCCTCGTTAAAGGGGGCAATGGTAGCCGGGGAGCTGTTTTTT.

The J gene is TRBJ2-5, the V gene TRBV14; D is undetermined. This CDR3 comprises 16 residues. Germline CDR1 and CDR2: SGHDN and FVKESK. V gave up 5 bases and J gave up 0 bases, with 16 bases separating them. CDR3 sequence (DNA): TGTGCCAGCAGCAAGACGTGGCGAGCGTACCAAGAGACCCAGTACTTC. Amino acids: CASSKTWRAYQETQYF.

The CDR3 sequence is CASSDQEGPYEQYV. The CDR3 DNA sequence: TGCGCCAGCAGTGACCAGGAGGGCCCCTACGAGCAGTACGTC. The chain employs TRBV10-1 and TRBJ2-7; maybe TRBD2 (6 bases). This CDR3 has 14 amino acids. CDR1 is WNHNN and CDR2 is SYGVQD in the germline V gene (reference sequence). The V end was cut by 3 bases, the J end by 2 bases, with 11 bases between.

V usage is TRBV27 and J usage is TRBJ2-1, with a possible D match to TRBD2 (6 bases). Trimming stripped 0 bases from V and 0 bases from J, with 12 bases between. This CDR3 region has 17 residues. Germline-derived CDR1 and CDR2 are MNHEY and SMNVEV (reference sequence). Here the CDR3 DNA reads TGTGCCAGCAGTTTATCGATAGCGGCCAGCTCCTACAATGAGCAGTTCTTC. The encoded protein is CASSLSIAASSYNEQFF.

The chain employs TRBV28 and TRBJ2-2, with D tentatively TRBD2 (6 bases). Per germline, CDR1 MDHEN and CDR2 SYDVKM. The CDR3 extends over 16 amino acids. V lost 3 bases, J lost 7 bases, and 18 bases lay in between. Here the CDR3 DNA reads TGTGCCAGCAGTTTTTGGGACGGAGGGGTAGGCGGGGAGCTGTTTTTT. It specifies CASSFWDGGVGGELFF.

This clone was seen once. The chain couples TRBV18 to TRBJ2-5; D may be TRBD1 (5 bases). Germline V gene data show CDR1 as KGHSH and CDR2 as LQKENI. V was cut by 1 base and J by 9 bases, with 6 bases left in between. This CDR3 spans 11 amino acids. Here the CDR3 reads CASSPQGSQYF. CDR3 DNA sequence: TGTGCCAGCTCACCACAGGGGTCCCAGTACTTC.

The rearrangement links TRBV5-4 to TRBJ2-1; 10 bases agree with TRBD2. The CDR3 extends over 14 amino acids. From germline, CDR1 is SGHNT and CDR2 YYREEE (reference sequence). Trimming took 4 bases from V and 5 from J; bases not matched to a gene: 3. The CDR3 spells CASSEGLANNEQFF. Written as DNA, the CDR3 is TGTGCCAGCAGCGAGGGACTAGCGAACAATGAGCAGTTCTTC.

The chain joins TRBV5-1 to TRBJ2-1; 9 bases are a match to TRBD2. CDR1 and CDR2 (germline): SGHRS, YFSETQ. V shed 6 bases and J 6 bases; nucleotides not matched to a gene: 10. This CDR3 contains 15 residues. The CDR3 DNA reads TGCGCCAGCACCTCGGGCGGGAGGGCCCTCAATGAGCAGTTCTTC. This encodes CASTSGGRALNEQFF.

This clone was recorded only once. The V and J genes are TRBV29-1 and TRBJ1-1; 10 bases are a match to TRBD1. The length of the CDR3 is 15 residues. V gave up 7 bases and J gave up 11 bases; unmatched junction bases: 19. Germline loops: CDR1 SQVTM, CDR2 ANQGSEA. This CDR3 is CSARKGTDRGSEAFF. The CDR3 DNA is TGCAGCGCCCGAAAAGGTACGGACAGGGGGTCGGAGGCTTTCTTT.

In DNA form, the CDR3 reads TGTGCCAGCAGTGGACGGGGCAGACTAGCGGGAGGCCGGGGCTCCTACGAGCAGTACTTC. As protein: CASSGRGRLAGGRGSYEQYF. This chain links TRBV28 with TRBJ2-7; 13 bases agree with TRBD2. Germline V gene sequence: CDR1 MDHEN, CDR2 SYDVKM. The ends lost 5 bases at V and 0 bases at J; junction bases unmatched: 16. CDR3 length: 20 residues.

The gene calls are TRBV7-3 and TRBJ2-1, with 7 bases fitting TRBD2. With V trimmed by 2 bases and J by 9 bases, 10 bases remained unmatched. Per the germline V gene, CDR1 is SGHTA and CDR2 is FQGTGA. This CDR3 has 15 amino acids. The CDR3 protein is CASSLRPDQRGEQFF. The CDR3 DNA sequence: TGTGCCAGCAGCTTACGCCCGGACCAGCGGGGTGAGCAGTTCTTC. The complete variable domain, with remaining parts taken from reference TRBV7-3 and TRBJ2-1, reads GAGVSQTPSNKVTEKGKYVELRCDPISGHTALYWYRQSLGQGPEFLIYFQGTGAADDSGLPNDRFFAVRPEGSVSTLKIQRTERGDSAVYLCASSLRPDQRGEQFFGPGTRLTVL.

V usage is TRBV5-1 and J usage is TRBJ2-7; 8 bases agree with TRBD1. This CDR3 region has 16 residues. In germline, CDR1 is SGHRS, CDR2 YFSETQ. Unmatched junction bases numbered 12, after V lost 3 bases and J lost 4 bases. The CDR3 is CASSSETRDRFYEQYF. CDR3 bases: TGCGCCAGCAGCTCGGAGACCCGGGACAGGTTTTACGAGCAGTACTTC.

This clone was seen more than once but under ten times. The chain recombines TRBV27 with TRBJ1-1, with 9 bases lining up with TRBD1. The trim removed 3 bases at V and 10 bases at J, leaving 6 bases unmatched. Germline CDR1 MNHEY, CDR2 SMNVEV (reference sequence). The CDR3 loop spans 13 amino acids. In nucleotides, the CDR3 is TGTGCCAGCAGTTTCACAGGGGGCCGCCCAGCTTTCTTT. Translation gives CASSFTGGRPAFF.

The table lists this clone with a few counts. The J gene is TRBJ1-5, the V gene TRBV19, with D unresolved. Between the trimmed V and J ends, which lost 8 bases and 0 bases, there was a span of 5 bases. Germline CDR1 reads LNHDA; CDR2 reads SQIVND (reference sequence). This CDR3 is 12 amino acids long. The DNA for the CDR3 is TGTGCCAGTGGCCGTAGCAATCAGCCCCAGCATTTT. This encodes CASGRSNQPQHF.

The V call is TRBV4-1, the J call TRBJ2-1, with TRBD2 identical over 9 bases. Germline V gene lookup returns CDR1 MGHRA and CDR2 YSYEKL. Losses at the gene ends were 0 bases for V and 2 bases for J; bases not matched to a gene: 2. CDR3 length: 16 amino acids. CDR3: CASSQDGGRAYNEQFF. The DNA for the CDR3 is TGCGCCAGCAGCCAAGATGGCGGGAGGGCCTACAATGAGCAGTTCTTC.

The chain links TRBV30 to TRBJ1-2; D ambiguous. The CDR3 runs to 13 residues. V was shortened by 2 bases and J by 1 base, with 8 bases between the two germline ends. The germline gives CDR1 GTSNPN, CDR2 SVGIG (reference sequence). For the CDR3, the DNA is TGTGCCTGGAGTTGGGCCAGTAACTATGGCTACACCTTC. Encoded protein: CAWSWASNYGYTF.

The chain couples TRBV18 to TRBJ1-1, with D perhaps matching TRBD1 (5 bases). V lost 5 bases and J lost 1, with 8 bases in between. Per germline, CDR1 KGHSH and CDR2 LQKENI. The CDR3 is 13 residues long. CDR3 in amino acids: CASSGQENTEAFF. CDR3 nucleotides: TGTGCCAGCTCAGGACAAGAGAACACTGAAGCTTTCTTT.

The rearrangement joins TRBV28 to TRBJ2-3; 10 bases align to TRBD1. Germline CDR1 and CDR2: MDHEN and SYDVKM. V was pared by 3 bases and J by 6 bases, with 12 bases of the junction left unmatched. The CDR3 has 17 residues. The CDR3 DNA is TGTGCCAGCAGTTTGGAGCTCAAGGACAGGGGGACGGATACGCAGTATTTT. It specifies CASSLELKDRGTDTQYF.

The chain combines TRBV28 with TRBJ1-5, with D perhaps TRBD1 (5 bases). V was trimmed by 5 bases and J by 6 bases, leaving 17 bases between them. This CDR3 has 15 residues. The germline CDR1 and CDR2 sequences are MDHEN and SYDVKM. The CDR3 spells CASSPGGGSRQPQHF. CDR3 coding DNA: TGTGCCAGCAGTCCCGGGGGGGGGTCCCGTCAGCCCCAGCATTTT.

The V and J genes are TRBV19 and TRBJ2-7; 8 positions agree with TRBD2. V was clipped by 5 bases and J by 4 bases; unmatched bases: 4. Per the germline V gene, CDR1 is LNHDA and CDR2 is SQIVND (reference sequence). The length of the CDR3 is 13 residues. CDR3 nucleotide sequence: TGTGCCAGTAGTCCCGGGACTAGTTACGAGCAGTACTTC. Encoded protein: CASSPGTSYEQYF.

The chain has TRBV11-2 and TRBJ2-7, with D uncertain. The CDR3 has 14 amino acids. CDR1 is SGHAT, CDR2 FQNNGV, per germline. The germline V and J ends were trimmed by 0 bases and 0 bases, with 6 bases remaining between them. The CDR3 region is CASSLDIYSYEQYF. Written as DNA, the CDR3 is TGTGCCAGCAGCTTAGATATTTACTCCTACGAGCAGTACTTC.

The rearrangement joins TRBV11-2 to TRBJ2-4, with 7 bases that match TRBD2. The CDR3 sequence is 16 residues long. Germline CDR1 reads SGHAT; CDR2 reads FQNNGV. The V and J ends lost 1 base and 2 bases, in that order; junction bases with no gene match: 5. This CDR3 reads CASSLGGGVPKNIQYF. As DNA, the CDR3 is TGTGCCAGCAGCTTAGGGGGAGGGGTTCCCAAAAACATTCAGTACTTC. Supplemented by reference TRBV11-2 and TRBJ2-4, the full variable domain reads EAGVAQSPRYKIIEKRQSVAFWCNPISGHATLYWYQQILGQGPKLLIQFQNNGVVDDSQLPKDRFSAERLKGVDSTLKIQPAKLEDSAVYLCASSLGGGVPKNIQYFGAGTRLSVL.

The rearrangement uses TRBV6-6 and TRBJ2-1; D may be TRBD2 (5 bases). The length of the CDR3 is 12 residues. V was clipped by 0 bases and J by 10 bases, with 7 bases between them. Per the germline V gene, CDR1 is MNHNY and CDR2 is SVGAGI (reference sequence). CDR3 DNA sequence: TGTGCCAGCAGTTACTCAGGCGGGGAGCAGTTCTTC. Its translation: CASSYSGGEQFF.

The chain carries TRBV7-3 and TRBJ2-1; 7 nucleotides align to TRBD1. This CDR3 is 13 amino acids long. Per the germline V gene, CDR1 is SGHTA and CDR2 is FQGTGA. With V trimmed by 5 bases and J by 7 bases, 5 bases remained unmatched. The CDR3 loop reads CASSPGTVNEQFF. CDR3 DNA: TGTGCCAGCAGCCCCGGGACAGTTAATGAGCAGTTCTTC. The whole variable domain, filled in from reference TRBV7-3 and TRBJ2-1, reads GAGVSQTPSNKVTEKGKYVELRCDPISGHTALYWYRQSLGQGPEFLIYFQGTGAADDSGLPNDRFFAVRPEGSVSTLKIQRTERGDSAVYLCASSPGTVNEQFFGPGTRLTVL.

This clone was detected only once. The genes are TRBV30 and TRBJ1-1, with a tentative D call TRBD1 (6 bases). CDR1 is GTSNPN, CDR2 SVGIG, per germline (reference sequence). The CDR3 is made up of 15 amino acids. Deletions cut 5 bases from V and 0 bases from J, with 16 bases between. CDR3 coding DNA: TGTGCCTGGGCAACAGGGTTGGGATTGAACACTGAAGCTTTCTTT. It is translated as CAWATGLGLNTEAFF.

CDR3 DNA sequence: TGTGCCAGCTCACCTCCTATAGCGGGAGGGAGCACAGATACGCAGTATTTT. This gives the protein CASSPPIAGGSTDTQYF. The genes are TRBV18 and TRBJ2-3, with 11 bases fitting TRBD2. This CDR3 has 17 residues. With 3 bases clipped from V and 0 bases from J, the junction kept 5 bases outside the gene matches. Germline lookup yields CDR1 KGHSH and CDR2 LQKENI. Drawing the rest from reference TRBV18 and TRBJ2-3, the complete variable domain is NAGVMQNPRHLVRRRGQEARLRCSPMKGHSHVYWYRQLPEEGLKFMVYLQKENIIDESGMPKERFSAEFPKEGPSILRIQQVVRGDSAAYFCASSPPIAGGSTDTQYFGPGTRLTVL.

The chain is built from TRBV19 and TRBJ2-3; 9 bases are shared with TRBD2. V gave up 6 bases and J gave up 0 bases; unmatched junction bases: 4. Germline V gives CDR1 LNHDA, CDR2 SQIVND (reference sequence). CDR3 length: 15 residues. This CDR3 reads CASSHLAGSTDTQYF. DNA of the CDR3: TGTGCCAGTAGCCATCTAGCGGGGAGCACAGATACGCAGTATTTT.